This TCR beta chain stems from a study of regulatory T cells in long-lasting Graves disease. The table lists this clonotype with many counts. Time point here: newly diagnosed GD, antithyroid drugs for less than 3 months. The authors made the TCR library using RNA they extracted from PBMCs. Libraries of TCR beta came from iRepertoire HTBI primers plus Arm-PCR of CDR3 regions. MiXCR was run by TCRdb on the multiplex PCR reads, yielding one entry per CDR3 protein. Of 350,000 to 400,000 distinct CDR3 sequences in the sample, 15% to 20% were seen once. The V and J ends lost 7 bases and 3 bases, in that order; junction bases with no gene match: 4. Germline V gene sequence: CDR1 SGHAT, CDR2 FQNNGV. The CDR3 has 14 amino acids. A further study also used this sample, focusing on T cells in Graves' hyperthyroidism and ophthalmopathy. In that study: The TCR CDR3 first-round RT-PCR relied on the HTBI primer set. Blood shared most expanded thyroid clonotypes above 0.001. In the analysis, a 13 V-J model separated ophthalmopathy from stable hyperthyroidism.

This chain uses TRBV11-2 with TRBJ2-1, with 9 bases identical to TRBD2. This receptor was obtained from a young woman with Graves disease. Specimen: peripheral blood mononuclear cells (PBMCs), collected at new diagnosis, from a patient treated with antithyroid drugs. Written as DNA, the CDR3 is TGTGCCAGCACGCCTAGCGGGGACTACAATGAGCAGTTCTTC. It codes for CASTPSGDYNEQFF. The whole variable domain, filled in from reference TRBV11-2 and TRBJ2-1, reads EAGVAQSPRYKIIEKRQSVAFWCNPISGHATLYWYQQILGQGPKLLIQFQNNGVVDDSQLPKDRFSAERLKGVDSTLKIQPAKLEDSAVYLCASTPSGDYNEQFFGPGTRLTVL.